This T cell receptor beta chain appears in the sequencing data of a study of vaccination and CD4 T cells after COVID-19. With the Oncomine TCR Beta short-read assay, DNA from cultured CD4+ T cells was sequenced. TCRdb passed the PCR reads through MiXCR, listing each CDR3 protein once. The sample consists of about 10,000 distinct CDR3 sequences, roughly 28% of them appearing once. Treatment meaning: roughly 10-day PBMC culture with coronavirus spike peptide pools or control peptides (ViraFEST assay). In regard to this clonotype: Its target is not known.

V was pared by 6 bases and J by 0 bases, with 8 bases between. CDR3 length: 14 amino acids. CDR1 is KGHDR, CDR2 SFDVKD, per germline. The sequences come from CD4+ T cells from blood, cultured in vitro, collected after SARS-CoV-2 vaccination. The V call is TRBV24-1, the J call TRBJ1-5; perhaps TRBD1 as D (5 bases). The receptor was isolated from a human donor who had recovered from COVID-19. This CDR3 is CATSLQDSNQPQHF. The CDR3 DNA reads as TGTGCCACCAGTCTACAGGATAGCAATCAGCCCCAGCATTTT.